This is a list of T cell receptor beta chains from one sample in a study of OX40 agonist ivuxolimab in advanced cancers. Clones were sequenced by immunoSEQ multiplex PCR, and TCRdb holds only the in-frame ones, with some missing. The data hold some 86,000 clones, with approximately 85% observed a single time. Specimen: CD4+ or CD8+ T cells sorted from blood, collected in a trial of the OX40 agonist ivuxolimab. The receptors stem from an adult with an advanced solid tumor such as melanoma, head and neck, liver or kidney cancer. Each CDR3 is given without its conserved first and last residue.

CDR3,V
ASSVEVQDYEQY,TRBV9
ASSYWDGLYNEQF,TRBV6-5
ASNKIQRKGYT,TRBV28
ASTSEGSNEQF,TRBV6-5
ASSPRQGTNTEAF,TRBV27
ASISGQFGGNTIY,TRBV7-9
ASSSSSGRAFGELF,TRBV7-9
ASSSHFGGDNEQF,TRBV28
AWERLAGASEQF,TRBV30
ASSLRQGGRGYT,TRBV5-1
ASSQRTDGHTDTQY,TRBV14
ASTQPQH,TRBV5-8
ASSAHALAGGSTDTQY,TRBV2
ASSGPPAYEQY,TRBV6-6
ASSPLVKGAGNNEQF,TRBV5-6
ASSLQGYYQETQY,TRBV11-1
ASKSGNNEQF,TRBV28
ASSGTGTRNEKLF,TRBV5-1
AWVPGTGRFTITEAF,TRBV30
ASSPGQGEAF,TRBV7-3
ASSRDRGSYEQY,TRBV14
ASSSRLAGKYEQY,TRBV11-3
ASSPGLANYEQY,TRBV27
ASSSHNDRY,TRBV7-3
ASKGRGGELF,TRBV6-5
ASSLLGNTIY,TRBV28
ASSSPPGQTFRETQY,TRBV5-6